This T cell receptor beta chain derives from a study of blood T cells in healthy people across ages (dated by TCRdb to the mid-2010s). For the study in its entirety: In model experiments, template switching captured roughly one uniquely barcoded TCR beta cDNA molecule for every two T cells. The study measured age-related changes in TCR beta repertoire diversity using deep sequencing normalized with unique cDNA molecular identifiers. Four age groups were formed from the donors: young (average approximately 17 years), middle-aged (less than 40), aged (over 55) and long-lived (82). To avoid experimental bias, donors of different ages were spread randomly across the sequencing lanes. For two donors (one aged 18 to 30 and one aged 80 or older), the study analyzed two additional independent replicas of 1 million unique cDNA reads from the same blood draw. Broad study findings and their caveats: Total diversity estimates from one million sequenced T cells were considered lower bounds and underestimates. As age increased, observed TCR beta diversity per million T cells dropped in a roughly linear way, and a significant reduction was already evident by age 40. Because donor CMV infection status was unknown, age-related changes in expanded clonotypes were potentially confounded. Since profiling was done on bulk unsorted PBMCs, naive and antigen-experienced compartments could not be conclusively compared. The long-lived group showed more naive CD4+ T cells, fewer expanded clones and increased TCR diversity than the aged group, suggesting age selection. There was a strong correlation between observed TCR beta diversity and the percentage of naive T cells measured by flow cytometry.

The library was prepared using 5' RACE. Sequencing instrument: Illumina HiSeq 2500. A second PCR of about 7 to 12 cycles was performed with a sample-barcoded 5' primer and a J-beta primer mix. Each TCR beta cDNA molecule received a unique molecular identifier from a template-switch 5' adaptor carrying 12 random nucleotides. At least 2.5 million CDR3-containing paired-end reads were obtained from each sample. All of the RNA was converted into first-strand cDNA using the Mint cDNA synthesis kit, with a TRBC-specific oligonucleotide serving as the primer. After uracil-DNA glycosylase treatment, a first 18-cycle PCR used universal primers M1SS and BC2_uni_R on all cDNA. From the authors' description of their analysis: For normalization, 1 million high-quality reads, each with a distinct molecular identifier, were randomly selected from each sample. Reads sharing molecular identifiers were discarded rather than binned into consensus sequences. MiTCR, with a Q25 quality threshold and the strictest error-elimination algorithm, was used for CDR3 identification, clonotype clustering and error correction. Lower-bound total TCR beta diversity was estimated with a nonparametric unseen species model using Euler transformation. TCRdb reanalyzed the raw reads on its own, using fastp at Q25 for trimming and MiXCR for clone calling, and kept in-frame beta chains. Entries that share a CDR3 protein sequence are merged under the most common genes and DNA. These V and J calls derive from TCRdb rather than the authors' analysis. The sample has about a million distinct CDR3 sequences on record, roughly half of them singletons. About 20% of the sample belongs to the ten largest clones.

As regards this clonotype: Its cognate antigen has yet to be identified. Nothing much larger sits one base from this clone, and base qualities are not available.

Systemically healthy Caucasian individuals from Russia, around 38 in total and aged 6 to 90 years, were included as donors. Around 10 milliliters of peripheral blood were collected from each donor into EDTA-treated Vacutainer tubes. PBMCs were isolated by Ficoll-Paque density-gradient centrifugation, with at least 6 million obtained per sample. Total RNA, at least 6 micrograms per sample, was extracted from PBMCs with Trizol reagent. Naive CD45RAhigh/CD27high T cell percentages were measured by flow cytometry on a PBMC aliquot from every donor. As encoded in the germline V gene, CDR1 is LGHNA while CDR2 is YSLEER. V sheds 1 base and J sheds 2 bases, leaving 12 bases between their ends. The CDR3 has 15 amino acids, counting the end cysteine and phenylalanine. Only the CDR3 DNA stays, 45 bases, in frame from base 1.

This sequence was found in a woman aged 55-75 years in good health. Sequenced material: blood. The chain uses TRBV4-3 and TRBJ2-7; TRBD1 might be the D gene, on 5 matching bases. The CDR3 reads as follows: CASSQGSGQTYEQYF. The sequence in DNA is TGCGCCAGCAGCCAAGGCTCAGGGCAGACCTACGAGCAGTACTTC.